This T cell receptor beta chain was recovered during a study of blood T cell repertoires in COVID-19. Overall study: The United States, Italy and Spain provided the acute and convalescent COVID-19 samples. T cells, B-cell-depleted T cells, or PBMCs provided the cDNA or gDNA that served as material.

At least ten counts were recorded for this clone. Authors' data handling: Amplification with reference gene primers provided the estimates of nucleated cell counts. Data came from immunoSEQ multiplex PCR; TCRdb stores just in-frame clones and leaves some out. V and J calls and clone size are those listed in that table; D and trimming were worked out from the DNA. The data contain 200,000 or so clones, approximately 89% of them singletons. Participants were aged about 18 to 100 years from roughly 25 US areas. The sample was PBMCs or T cells enriched from blood (not recorded which). The receptor comes from a woman in her thirties or forties with acute COVID-19.

The CDR3 region has the DNA TGTGCCAGCAGCTTAGGGGACAGTTACACCGGGGAGCTGTTTTTT. Protein: CASSLGDSYTGELFF. The chain combines TRBV7-6 with TRBJ2-2; the match to TRBD1 covers 7 bases. Germline-derived CDR1 and CDR2 are SGHVS and FNYEAQ. This CDR3 has 15 amino acids. J lost 3 bases, V lost 1 base, and 2 bases had no gene match.